This T cell receptor beta chain came from a study of OX40 agonist ivuxolimab in advanced cancers. Looking at the study overall: Ivuxolimab was an agonistic, fully human IgG2 monoclonal antibody directed against OX40 (CD134), a costimulatory receptor. Intravenous ivuxolimab was administered to patients every 2 weeks at six dose levels: 0.01, 0.1, 0.3, 1.5, 3 and 10 mg/kg. Of the approximately 54 dose-escalation patients, hepatocellular carcinoma was present in approximately 20, melanoma in approximately 15, renal cell carcinoma in 9 and head and neck cancer in 9. In the dose-escalation cohort, approximately 82% of patients were male, and the mean age was approximately 60 years with a range of roughly 20 to 85. Prior anti-PD-1, anti-PD-L1 or anti-CTLA-4 therapy was permitted, and approximately 42% of dose-escalation patients had received checkpoint inhibitors. Three dose-escalation patients achieved partial responses, one with hepatocellular carcinoma and two with cutaneous melanoma. The point of sequencing TCRbeta in the periphery was to test whether ivuxolimab changed TCR sequence diversity and drove clonal T-cell expansion. The paper describes the monotherapy dose-escalation part (N ≈ 52 patients) of the phase I trial of ivuxolimab.

For sequencing of the TCRbeta CDR3 region, genomic DNA was extracted from the sorted cells. The immunoSEQ Assay was used to sequence the TCRbeta CDR3 regions. TCRdb's version of the immuneACCESS table is confined to in-frame rearrangements and falls short of the full clone set. An unresolved V gene accounts for under half of the shortfall where checked; the remainder is of unknown origin. The sample includes some 85,000 clones, with around nine tenths observed a single time. The ten largest clones represent 0.65% to 0.9% of the sample. Turning to this clone: Its antigen is currently not known. Within one base of it there is no much larger clone, and no base qualities were kept.

Here is what the overall study found, with its caveats: The antigen specificity of the clonally expanded peripheral T cells was not determined. Clonal expansion of both CD4+ and CD8+ blood T cells was observed from baseline to week 6 at doses 0.1 to 3.0 mg/kg. In the 0.1-3.0 mg/kg groups, partial responders had among the lowest normalized peripheral clonal expansion, particularly in CD8+ T cells. Low levels of normalized T-cell clonal expansion were also seen in some patients who did not respond. After ivuxolimab, CD8+ T cells had more expanded clones than CD4+ T cells on average.

Patients with a history of autoimmune disease or receiving systemic immunosuppression were excluded from the trial. Peripheral blood for TCR sequencing was collected from all dose cohorts at baseline, on cycle 4 day 1, and on cycle 7 day 1. Samples came from an open-label, multicenter, first-in-human phase I dose-escalation trial of ivuxolimab. Adults with locally advanced or metastatic head and neck squamous cell, hepatocellular, melanoma or renal cell carcinoma were enrolled in the trial. Before TCR sequencing, CD4+ and CD8+ T cells were separately sorted from peripheral blood. The germline V gene supplies CDR1 SGDLS and CDR2 YYNGEE. Inclusive of the bounding cysteine and phenylalanine, the CDR3 is 15 residues long. The retained sequence is limited to the CDR3, 45 bases, with the frame set at the first base. A distance of 10 bases separates the germline ends of V and J, which lose 2 bases and 0 bases respectively.

Sequenced material: CD4+ or CD8+ T cells sorted from blood, taken in a trial of the OX40 agonist ivuxolimab. The TCR sequence derives from an adult with an advanced solid tumor such as melanoma, head and neck, liver or kidney cancer. Recombination joined TRBV9 with TRBJ2-3; a tentative D match to TRBD2 spans 5 bases. This receptor has the CDR3 CASSVEGPSTDTQYF. The DNA reads as follows: TGTGCCAGCAGCGTCGAGGGCCCTAGCACAGATACGCAGTATTTT.